Presented here are 5 T cell receptor beta chains from one specimen sequenced in a study of OX40 agonist ivuxolimab in advanced cancers. The method was immunoSEQ multiplex PCR; TCRdb's version includes in-frame clones alone and lacks a portion of them. The table shows about 9,200 clones, with around 85% occurring only once. The sample here was CD4+ or CD8+ T cells sorted from blood, taken in a trial of the OX40 agonist ivuxolimab. Receptors were obtained from an adult with an advanced solid tumor such as melanoma, head and neck, liver or kidney cancer.

The chain joins TRBV2 to TRBJ1-5; 8 nucleotides align to TRBD1. The CDR3 is 15 residues long. Germline-derived CDR1 and CDR2 are SNHLY and FYNNEI. V lost 5 bases, J lost 0 bases, and 3 bases stayed unmatched. In nucleotides, the CDR3 is TGTGCCAGCAGTTTTGGACAGGGTAGCAATCAGCCCCAGCATTTT. This translates into CASSFGQGSNQPQHF.

J is TRBJ1-1 and V is TRBV11-2; D call uncertain. V was shortened by 1 base and J by 0 bases, with 3 bases between the two germline ends. Germline CDR1 SGHAT, CDR2 FQNNGV. The CDR3 covers 13 residues. Here the CDR3 reads CASSLVMNTEAFF. CDR3 sequence (DNA): TGTGCCAGCAGCTTAGTCATGAACACTGAAGCTTTCTTT.

This clone has a handful of counts. In the same sample, other DNA sequences code for this CDR3. The V gene is TRBV5-4, the J gene TRBJ2-5; 7 nucleotides match TRBD1. V gave up 4 bases and J gave up 2 bases; unmatched junction bases: 8. This CDR3 has 15 residues. In germline, CDR1 is SGHNT, CDR2 YYREEE (reference sequence). CDR3 protein: CASSPPGQRQETQYF. In nucleotides, the CDR3 is TGTGCCAGCAGCCCCCCGGGACAGAGACAAGAGACCCAGTACTTC.

This clone was counted a single time. The chain recombines TRBV27 with TRBJ1-5, with D unresolved. The CDR3 totals 12 residues. Trimming removed 3 bases at V and 7 bases at J, with 7 bases between. The germline gives CDR1 MNHEY, CDR2 SMNVEV (reference sequence). The DNA for the CDR3 is TGTGCCAGCAGTTTTTCTGGCCAGCCCCAGCATTTT. Translating it yields CASSFSGQPQHF.

CDR3 residues: CASSGNGETQYF. CDR3 bases: TGTGCCAGCAGCGGTAACGGGGAGACCCAGTACTTC. The chain uses TRBV9 and TRBJ2-5, with unresolved D. Trimming took off 3 bases at V and 5 bases at J, with 8 bases between the two ends. Germline assignment: CDR1 SGDLS and CDR2 YYNGEE. CDR3 length equals 12 residues.